What follows are 14 T cell receptor beta chains derived from one specimen sequenced in a study of shared clonotypes between healthy human individuals. Sequencing used immunoSEQ multiplex PCR; TCRdb keeps in-frame clones, though not all of them. The sample carries about 2.1 million clones, 90% to 95% recorded once. Naive CD8 cells comprised CD45RO-negative, CCR7-positively selected cells, excluding terminally differentiated effector memory CD45RA+ cells. The sample taken for sequencing was naive CD8+ T cells from PBMCs. These receptors all stem from a man aged 18 to 35 in good health. Some clones in this sample may be carry-over from other donors' samples.

The genes are TRBV19 and TRBJ2-1; TRBD2 might be the D (6 bases). This CDR3 is 16 amino acids long. Trimming removed 0 bases from V and 5 bases from J, with 14 bases in between. Germline lookup yields CDR1 LNHDA and CDR2 SQIVND (reference sequence). CDR3 nucleotide sequence: TGTGCCAGTAGTATAGATCTGGGACTGGACCACAATGAGCAGTTCTTC. Translation gives CASSIDLGLDHNEQFF.

This chain uses TRBV7-8 with TRBJ2-4, with TRBD1 identical over 7 bases. Germline V gives CDR1 SGHVS, CDR2 FQNEAQ. This CDR3 has 16 residues. Losses at the gene ends were 5 bases for V and 0 bases for J; bases not matched to a gene: 7. The DNA for the CDR3 is TGTGCCAGCAGCCCGCGACAGGGTTTAGCCAAAAACATTCAGTACTTC. It specifies CASSPRQGLAKNIQYF.

V and J are TRBV7-9 and TRBJ2-1; 10 nucleotides agree with TRBD2. Germline V gives CDR1 SEHNR, CDR2 FQNEAQ (reference sequence). Trimming cost V 5 bases and J 2 bases; bases outside gene matches: 6. CDR3 length equals 16 residues. CDR3 nucleotides: TGTGCCAGCAGCGCCCCCAGCGGGAGGGCCTACAATGAGCAGTTCTTC. Its translation is CASSAPSGRAYNEQFF.

The chain joins TRBV28 to TRBJ1-1; D perhaps matches TRBD1 (6 bases). V lost 6 bases to trimming and J lost 3 bases, with 8 bases between them. CDR1 is MDHEN, CDR2 SYDVKM, per germline. This CDR3 has 12 residues. The DNA of the CDR3 is TGTGCCAGCAGCGACAGGTACACTGAAGCTTTCTTT. The encoded protein is CASSDRYTEAFF.

The CDR3 DNA sequence: TGTGCCAGCTCACCCGGGCCTCCTGCGGCTTTCTTT. As protein: CASSPGPPAAFF. The chain carries TRBV18 and TRBJ1-1; D ambiguous. The germline CDR1 and CDR2 sequences are KGHSH and LQKENI. The CDR3 is made up of 12 amino acids. Trimming pared 3 bases from V and 11 bases from J, leaving 13 bases between.

The chain recombines TRBV29-1 with TRBJ1-2; D is unclear. CDR3 length: 14 amino acids. CDR1 SQVTM and CDR2 ANQGSEA come from the germline V gene. Trimming removed 0 bases from V and 6 bases from J, with 14 bases in between. The CDR3 nucleotides read TGCAGCGTTGAAGATTTTGGGCTAACTAATGGCTACACCTTC. Protein: CSVEDFGLTNGYTF.

The V gene is TRBV5-8, the J gene TRBJ2-4; D is unresolved. Trimming removed 4 bases at V and 8 bases at J, with 19 bases between. The CDR3 spans 15 residues. CDR1 and CDR2 from the germline V gene are SGHTS and YDEGEE. The CDR3, as DNA: TGTGCCAGCAGCCCCTTCCCCTTAGGAGTCGACATTCAGTACTTC. It codes for CASSPFPLGVDIQYF.

The rearrangement links TRBV29-1 to TRBJ1-2; D remains ambiguous. CDR1 and CDR2 from the germline V gene are SQVTM and ANQGSEA. The V and J ends lost 4 bases and 1 base respectively, with 7 bases between them. The CDR3 runs 12 residues. CDR3 sequence: CSVVADNYGYTF. The CDR3, as DNA: TGCAGCGTTGTCGCAGATAACTATGGCTACACCTTC.

V usage is TRBV19 and J usage is TRBJ1-1; D is uncertain. Germline values: CDR1 LNHDA, CDR2 SQIVND (reference sequence). The CDR3 has 15 residues. Trimming removed 5 bases from V and 3 bases from J, with 16 bases in between. CDR3 sequence: CASSPLRQPDTEAFF. For the CDR3, the DNA is TGTGCCAGTAGTCCGTTACGACAACCGGACACTGAAGCTTTCTTT.

About this clone itself: Other DNA sequences in the sample encode the same CDR3. This chain uses TRBV9 with TRBJ2-7, with TRBD1 matching 9 bases. The germline V gene has CDR1 SGDLS and CDR2 YYNGEE. The V and J ends lost 3 bases and 2 bases, in that order; junction bases with no gene match: 3. This CDR3 spans 14 amino acids. In DNA form, the CDR3 reads TGTGCCAGCAGCGCGGGACAGGGACCCTACGAGCAGTACTTC. Its translation is CASSAGQGPYEQYF.

This chain links TRBV5-6 with TRBJ1-2; the match to TRBD1 covers 9 bases. Germline CDR1 reads SGHDT; CDR2 reads YYEEEE. CDR3 size: 14 residues. The J segment lost 5 bases and the V segment lost 4 bases, leaving 6 bases of the junction unmatched. In DNA form, the CDR3 reads TGTGCCAGCAGCGACGGGACAGGGCCATATGGCTACACCTTC. Its protein is CASSDGTGPYGYTF.

V usage is TRBV5-1 and J usage is TRBJ2-6; 8 bases line up with TRBD1. The CDR3 is 19 residues long. Trimming took 6 bases from V and 0 from J; bases not matched to a gene: 14. Germline V gene lookup returns CDR1 SGHRS and CDR2 YFSETQ. CDR3 residues: CASTQGAPYMISGANVLTF. CDR3 sequence (DNA): TGCGCCAGCACCCAGGGGGCCCCATATATGATCTCTGGGGCCAACGTCCTGACTTTC.

This chain links TRBV28 with TRBJ2-3; TRBD2 agrees at 9 bases. V lost 3 bases, J lost 6 bases, and 4 bases stayed unmatched. The CDR3 runs to 14 residues. From germline, CDR1 is MDHEN and CDR2 SYDVKM. The DNA for the CDR3 is TGTGCCAGCAGTTTTGCGGGAGGGCCGGATACGCAGTATTTT. Amino acid sequence: CASSFAGGPDTQYF.

A single count supports this clone. The sample contains more than one DNA sequence encoding this CDR3. The V and J genes are TRBV7-9 and TRBJ2-7; no firm D call. The CDR3 length is 13 residues. Trimming pared 5 bases from V and 0 bases from J, leaving 8 bases between. Germline V gene data show CDR1 as SEHNR and CDR2 as FQNEAQ (reference sequence). As DNA, the CDR3 is TGTGCCAGCAGCCTTCCCAGCTCCTACGAGCAGTACTTC. Protein: CASSLPSSYEQYF.